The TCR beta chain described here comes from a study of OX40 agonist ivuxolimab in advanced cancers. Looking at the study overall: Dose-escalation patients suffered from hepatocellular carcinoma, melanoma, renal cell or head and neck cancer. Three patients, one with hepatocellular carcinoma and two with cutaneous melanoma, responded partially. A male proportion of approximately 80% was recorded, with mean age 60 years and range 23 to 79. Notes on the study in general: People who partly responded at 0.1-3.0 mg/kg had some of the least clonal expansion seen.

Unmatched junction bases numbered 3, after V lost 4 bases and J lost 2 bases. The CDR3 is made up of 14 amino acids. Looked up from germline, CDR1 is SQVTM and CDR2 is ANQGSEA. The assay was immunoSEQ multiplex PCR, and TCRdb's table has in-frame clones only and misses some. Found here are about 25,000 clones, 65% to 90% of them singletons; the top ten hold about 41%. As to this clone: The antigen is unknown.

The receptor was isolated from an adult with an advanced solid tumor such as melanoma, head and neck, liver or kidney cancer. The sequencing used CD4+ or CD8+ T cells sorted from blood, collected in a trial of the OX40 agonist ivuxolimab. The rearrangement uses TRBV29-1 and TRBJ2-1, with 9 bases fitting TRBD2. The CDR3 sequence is CSVGLAGPYNEQFF. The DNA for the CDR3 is TGCAGCGTTGGTCTAGCGGGACCCTACAATGAGCAGTTCTTC.